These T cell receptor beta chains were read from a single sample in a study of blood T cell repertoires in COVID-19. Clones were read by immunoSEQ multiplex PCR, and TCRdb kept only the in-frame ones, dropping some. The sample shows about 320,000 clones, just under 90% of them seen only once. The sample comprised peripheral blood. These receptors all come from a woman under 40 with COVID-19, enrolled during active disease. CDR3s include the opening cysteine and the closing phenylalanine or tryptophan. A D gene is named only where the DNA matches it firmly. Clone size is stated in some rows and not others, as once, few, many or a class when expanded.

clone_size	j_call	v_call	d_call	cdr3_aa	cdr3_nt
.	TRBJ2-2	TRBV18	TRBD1	CASSRQGVNTGELFF	TGTGCCAGCTCACGGCAGGGGGTTAACACCGGGGAGCTGTTTTTT
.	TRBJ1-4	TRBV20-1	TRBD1	CSASGRQGDEKLFF	TGCAGTGCTAGTGGTCGACAGGGCGATGAAAAACTGTTTTTT
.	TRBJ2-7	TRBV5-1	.	CASSLDSSSYEQYF	TGCGCCAGCAGCTTGGACTCTAGCTCCTACGAGCAGTACTTC
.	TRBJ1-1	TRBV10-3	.	CAIRSLVGPKEAFF	TGTGCCATCAGATCCCTGGTGGGCCCTAAGGAAGCTTTCTTT
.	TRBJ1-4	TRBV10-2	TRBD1	CASTRGPGGEKLFF	TGCGCCAGCACCCGGGGCCCAGGGGGTGAAAAACTGTTTTTT
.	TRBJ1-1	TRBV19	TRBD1	CASSPSAGGYTEAFF	TGTGCCAGTAGTCCCTCGGCAGGGGGCTACACTGAAGCTTTCTTT
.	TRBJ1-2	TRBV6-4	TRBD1	CASSRQGWGYTF	TGTGCCAGCAGCCGACAGGGCTGGGGCTACACCTTC
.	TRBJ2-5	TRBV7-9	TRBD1	CASSPGQGGAETQYF	TGTGCCAGCAGCCCGGGACAGGGGGGAGCTGAGACCCAGTACTTC
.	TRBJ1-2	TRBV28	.	CASHVEFYGYTF	TGTGCCAGCCATGTGGAGTTCTATGGCTACACCTTC
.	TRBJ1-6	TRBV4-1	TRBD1	CASSQGGTGRNSPLHF	TGCGCCAGCAGCCAAGGGGGGACAGGGCGAAATTCACCCCTCCACTTT
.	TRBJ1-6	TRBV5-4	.	CASSLVDRGNSPLHF	TGTGCCAGCAGCTTGGTCGACCGAGGTAATTCACCCCTCCACTTT
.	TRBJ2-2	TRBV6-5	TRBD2	CASSPAGGNTGELFF	TGTGCCAGCAGTCCAGCGGGGGGAAACACCGGGGAGCTGTTTTTT
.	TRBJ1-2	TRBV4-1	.	CASSQVEGLLWGYTF	TGCGCCAGCAGCCAAGTTGAGGGCCTCCTATGGGGCTACACCTTC
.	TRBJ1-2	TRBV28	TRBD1	CASKPPGTGGYGYTF	TGTGCCAGTAAGCCCCCCGGGACAGGGGGGTATGGCTACACCTTC
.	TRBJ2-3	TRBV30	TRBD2	CAWSVKYGGAGDTQYF	TGTGCCTGGAGTGTAAAGTACGGGGGGGCGGGAGATACGCAGTATTTT
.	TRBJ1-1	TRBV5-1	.	CASSFSAGGYAFF	TGCGCCAGCAGCTTTTCTGCAGGAGGGTATGCTTTCTTT
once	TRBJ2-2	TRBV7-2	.	CASSPYHLKGGTGELFF	TGTGCCAGCAGCCCGTACCATTTGAAAGGGGGCACCGGGGAGCTGTTTTTT
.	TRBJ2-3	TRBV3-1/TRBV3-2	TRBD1	CASSQVGGAYSDTQYF	TGTGCCAGCAGCCAAGTAGGGGGCGCTTATTCAGATACGCAGTATTTT
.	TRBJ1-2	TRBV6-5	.	CASSFTRNYGYTF	TGTGCCAGCAGTTTCACACGTAACTATGGCTACACCTTC
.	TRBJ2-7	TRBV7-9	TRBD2	CASSPPGGAMYEQYF	TGTGCCAGCAGCCCCCCCGGGGGGGCCATGTACGAGCAGTACTTC
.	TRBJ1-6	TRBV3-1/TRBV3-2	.	CASSQDSDSPLHF	TGTGCCAGCAGCCAAGATAGTGATTCACCCCTCCACTTT
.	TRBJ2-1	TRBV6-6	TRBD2	CASSPRVAGGPFYNEQFF	TGTGCCAGCAGTCCCCGGGTAGCGGGGGGTCCCTTCTACAATGAGCAGTTCTTC
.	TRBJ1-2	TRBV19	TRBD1	CASSRGTGMSGYTF	TGTGCCAGTAGTAGAGGGACAGGGATGAGTGGCTACACCTTC
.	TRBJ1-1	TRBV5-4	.	CASSAPGNTEAFF	TGTGCCAGCAGCGCTCCAGGGAACACTGAAGCTTTCTTT
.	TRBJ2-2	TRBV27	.	CASSTDGYTGELFF	TGTGCCAGCAGTACCGACGGGTACACCGGGGAGCTGTTTTTT
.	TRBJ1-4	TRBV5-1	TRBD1	CASSRGDRGPEKLFF	TGCGCCAGCAGCCGAGGGGACAGGGGGCCGGAAAAACTGTTTTTT
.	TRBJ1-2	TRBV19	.	CASSPGFGRGYTF	TGTGCCAGTAGCCCAGGGTTCGGGAGGGGCTACACCTTC
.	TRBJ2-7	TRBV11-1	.	CASSHFSGRPNEQYF	TGTGCCAGCAGCCACTTCAGTGGGAGGCCCAACGAGCAGTACTTC
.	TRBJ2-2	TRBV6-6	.	CASTQDTANTGELFF	TGTGCCAGCACCCAGGACACTGCGAACACCGGGGAGCTGTTTTTT
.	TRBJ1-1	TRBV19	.	CASFNRATEAFF	TGTGCCAGTTTTAACAGGGCCACTGAAGCTTTCTTT
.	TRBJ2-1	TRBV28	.	CASSTSSYNEQFF	TGTGCCAGCAGTACTAGCTCCTACAATGAGCAGTTCTTC
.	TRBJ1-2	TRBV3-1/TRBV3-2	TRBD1	CASSHHGSRGRGYGYTF	TGTGCCAGCAGCCATCACGGAAGTAGGGGGCGCGGCTATGGCTACACCTTC
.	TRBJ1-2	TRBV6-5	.	CASRHPTGKNYGYTF	TGTGCCAGCAGGCACCCGACAGGTAAGAACTATGGCTACACCTTC
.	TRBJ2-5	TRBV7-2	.	CASSLGAEETQYF	TGTGCCAGCAGCTTAGGGGCAGAAGAGACCCAGTACTTC